This T cell receptor beta chain was captured by sequencing in a study of CDR3 diversity in severe acne. A single record per CDR3 protein comes from TCRdb applying MiXCR to the PCR reads. The sample includes over 85,000 distinct CDR3 sequences, 45% to 60% of them seen just once. This clonotype was counted at least ten times. Germline V gives CDR1 SNHLY, CDR2 FYNNEI. Trimming left V 5 bases short and J 6 bases short, with 8 bases between. The CDR3 is 12 residues long. This TCR was sampled from a male donor with acne. The genes are TRBV2 and TRBJ2-1; maybe TRBD2 (5 bases). The sequencing input was blood. DNA of the CDR3: TGTGCCAGCAGTCCTAGCTTCAATGAGCAGTTCTTC. Translation gives CASSPSFNEQFF. Complete variable domain (other parts from reference TRBV2 and TRBJ2-1): EPEVTQTPSHQVTQMGQEVILRCVPISNHLYFYWYRQILGQKVEFLVSFYNNEISEKSEIFDDQFSVERPDGSNFTLKIRSTKLEDSAMYFCASSPSFNEQFFGPGTRLTVL.